The rows below give T cell receptor beta chains drawn from one sample of a study of cytomegalovirus exposure and HLA in healthy donors. The data were produced by immunoSEQ multiplex PCR, yet TCRdb's version contains in-frame clones alone and is incomplete. Here the sample spans about 63,000 clones, 60% to 80% being singletons. The source material was PBMCs. Source of these receptors: a woman in her thirties or forties in good health and CMV-seropositive. Each CDR3 is given without its conserved first and last residue. Fields, in order: clone size, D gene, V gene, J gene, CDR3 protein. D genes are given only for firm matches. Clone size is not always given. Where it is, it says once, few, many or a class for expanded clones.

>.|TRBD2|TRBV2|TRBJ2-1
ASSSNNGAGGSNEQF
>.|TRBD1|TRBV6-6|TRBJ2-1
ASSYSGTGGNEQF
>.|TRBD2|TRBV18|TRBJ2-3
ASSPPSGGLTDTQY
>.|TRBD1|TRBV6-1|TRBJ1-5
ASRFDRAQH
>.|.|TRBV28|TRBJ1-1
ASSPFTITGQNTEAF
>.|TRBD1|TRBV5-6|TRBJ1-2
ASSRQGEDGYT
>.|TRBD2|TRBV15|TRBJ2-7
ATSRLAVSYEQY
>once|TRBD1|TRBV4-2|TRBJ1-4
ASSQTGQGGNEKLF
>.|TRBD2|TRBV4-1|TRBJ2-1
ASSPYSGGDNEQF
>.|.|TRBV11-2|TRBJ2-7
ASSLARDGGSYEQY
>.|.|TRBV7-3|TRBJ1-1
ASSPRPVPGTEAF
>.|.|TRBV12-5|TRBJ2-7
ASGLTGTANEQY
>.|TRBD1|TRBV30|TRBJ2-7
AWKGGGYEQY
>.|.|TRBV11-2|TRBJ1-6
ASTPSREGGRLH
>few|.|TRBV7-2|TRBJ1-3
ASSLRSTGGNTIY
>.|TRBD2|TRBV11-2|TRBJ2-1
ASSSVAGGF